The sequence of this TCR beta chain was determined in a study of cytomegalovirus exposure and HLA in healthy donors. General observations from the study: A later analysis reportedly identified an Asian-associated ancestry cluster as carrying fewer N-insertions than the roughly 670-donor mean. It was reported that TCR beta sequences correctly inferred the HLA-A and HLA-B alleles for most subjects. In a later analysis, the majority of CMV-associated beta chains seemingly showed HLA restriction. The study listed some 160 cytomegalovirus-associated TCR beta chains.

Germline V CDR1 and CDR2: SGHRS, YFSETQ. The CDR3 is 15 residues long. V gave up 4 bases and J gave up 8 bases, with 18 bases separating them. Of note for this clone: Its matching antigen is unknown.

With 60 Vbeta and 13 Jbeta primers, the PCR was carried out. Repertoires were generated with immunoSEQ multiplex PCR, while TCRdb's copy carries only in-frame clones and drops some. The repertoire holds 150,000 to 200,000 clones, about 80% seen once, with more than 12% in the top ten. The V gene is TRBV5-1, the J gene TRBJ2-2, with unresolved D. The clonotype originates from a man aged 50-59 years in good health and CMV-seropositive. Sequenced sample: PBMCs. CDR3 protein: CASSRSSDSLGELFF. The CDR3 coding sequence is TGCGCCAGCAGCCGTAGCTCAGATTCTTTGGGGGAGCTGTTTTTT.